Following are 10 T cell receptor beta chains from one sample sequenced in a study of human T cells and chemical hapten exposure. Time point: pre-sensitization, week 0. Treatment noted: therapeutic diphenylcyclopropenone sensitization with weekly scalp DPC. TCRdb redid the calling of the RACE reads with MiXCR, one entry per CDR3 protein. The profile covers 190,000 or so distinct CDR3 sequences, with about 31% appearing a single time and roughly 3% taken by the ten largest. Sequenced here: whole blood, sampled in connection with sensitization to the hapten diphenylcyclopropenone (DPC). The receptors originated from a woman in her 30s with alopecia areata. Some clones in this sample may be carry-over from other donors' samples.

The chain links TRBV7-9 to TRBJ2-4, with 7 bases that match TRBD2. V dropped 1 base and J dropped 8; count of bases not matched to a gene: 11. This CDR3 comprises 16 residues. From germline, CDR1 is SEHNR and CDR2 FQNEAQ (reference sequence). Here the CDR3 reads CASSLGPGEGLDIQYF. As DNA, the CDR3 is TGTGCCAGCAGCTTAGGCCCCGGGGAGGGTCTAGACATTCAGTACTTC.

This clonotype was detected a few times. The chain uses TRBV10-3 and TRBJ2-3; D may be TRBD1 (6 bases). V was pared by 6 bases and J by 0 bases, with 7 bases between. Germline V lookup: CDR1 ENHRY, CDR2 SYGVKD. The length of the CDR3 is 13 residues. The CDR3 sequence is CAIRGASTDTQYF. CDR3 nucleotides: TGTGCCATCAGGGGGGCTAGCACAGATACGCAGTATTTT.

The V and J genes are TRBV29-1 and TRBJ2-5, with 8 bases aligning to TRBD1. J was trimmed by 5 bases and V by 7 bases; bases with no gene match: 12. CDR1 and CDR2 (germline): SQVTM, ANQGSEA. There are 14 residues in the CDR3. The CDR3 DNA reads as TGCAGCGCCCCACGGGACAGGTCAGGGGAGACCCAGTACTTC. Its protein is CSAPRDRSGETQYF.

This clonotype has a handful of counts. The genes are TRBV20-1 and TRBJ1-4, with TRBD1 identical over 7 bases. Unmatched junction bases numbered 5, after V lost 0 bases and J lost 4 bases. CDR3 length: 15 amino acids. Germline V gene data show CDR1 as DFQATT and CDR2 as SNEGSKA (reference sequence). CDR3 nucleotides: TGCAGTGCTAGAGAGGGACAGCGCCTTAATGAAAAACTGTTTTTT. Its translation: CSAREGQRLNEKLFF.

The chain carries TRBV5-1 and TRBJ2-3, with D hard to call. Trimming stripped 2 bases from V and 1 base from J, with 8 bases between. Germline CDR1 SGHRS, CDR2 YFSETQ. The CDR3 is 14 amino acids. The DNA of the CDR3 is TGCGCCAGCAGCTTTACGGACCGCACAGATACGCAGTATTTT. Residues: CASSFTDRTDTQYF.

V usage is TRBV7-2 and J usage is TRBJ2-3; 7 bases line up with TRBD2. The germline V gene has CDR1 SGHTA and CDR2 FQGNSA. Unmatched junction bases numbered 9, after V lost 1 base and J lost 14 bases. This CDR3 has 13 amino acids. This chain's CDR3 is CASSLVRASGMYF. In nucleotides, the CDR3 is TGTGCCAGCAGCTTAGTGAGGGCTAGCGGCATGTATTTT.

This clonotype was seen a few times. The chain couples TRBV7-9 to TRBJ2-1; a weak D match, TRBD1 (7 bases). Trimming shortened V by 4 bases and J by 1 base, and 8 bases separated the two germline ends. The CDR3 is 14 amino acids. Germline V CDR1 and CDR2: SEHNR, FQNEAQ (reference sequence). CDR3 in amino acids: CASSSGGSYNEQFF. CDR3 nucleotide sequence: TGTGCCAGCAGCTCAGGGGGGTCCTACAATGAGCAGTTCTTC.

The chain is built from TRBV28 and TRBJ1-5; 12 bases align to TRBD1. V was clipped by 3 bases and J by 1 base; unmatched bases: 4. Germline lookup yields CDR1 MDHEN and CDR2 SYDVKM. CDR3 size: 17 residues. CDR3 loop: CASSFPGTGGSNQPQHF. The CDR3 DNA follows: TGTGCCAGCAGTTTCCCTGGGACAGGGGGCAGCAATCAGCCCCAGCATTTT.

The rearrangement links TRBV20-1 to TRBJ1-5; tentative D call: TRBD1 (5 bases). The germline V gene has CDR1 DFQATT and CDR2 SNEGSKA (reference sequence). The CDR3 contains 12 residues. Trimming shortened V by 6 bases and J by 7 bases, and 13 bases separated the two germline ends. The CDR3 sequence is CSAGPPGQPQHF. The CDR3 region has the DNA TGCAGTGCGGGGCCCCCCGGGCAGCCCCAGCATTTT.

Regarding this clonotype: One end of the junction does not line up with germline, which may come from a read error. The chain uses TRBV28 and TRBJ1-2; 11 bases match TRBD1. Germline CDR1 is MDHEN and CDR2 is SYDVKM. The CDR3 is 15 residues long. The CDR3 sequence: CASSLWDRGNYGYTF. CDR3 bases: TGTGCCAGCAGTCTATGGGACAGGGGGAACTATGGCTACACCTTC.